One and the same sample provided the 15 T cell receptor beta chains below, sequenced in a study of blood T cell repertoires in COVID-19 (TCRdb year 2020). Libraries were constructed by the immunoSEQ multiplex PCR assay. Not all clones reach the TCRdb copy of this immuneACCESS table, which keeps in-frame sequences only. Checked studies attribute under half of the gap to unresolved V genes and leave the rest unexplained. This sample has 400,000 to 500,000 clones in its table, and 80% to 90% of those were observed once. The ten largest clones capture 1.4% of the sample. Specimen: peripheral blood. The receptors derive from a woman aged 30 to 39 with active or convalescent COVID-19.

This clone appeared a few times. Here the CDR3 reads CASSEGEQNYGYTF. The CDR3 DNA reads TGTGCCAGCAGTGAAGGTGAACAGAACTATGGCTACACCTTC. This sequence joins TRBV2 and TRBJ1-2; no reliable D call. The germline V gene encodes CDR1 SNHLY and CDR2 FYNNEI. V dropped 1 base and J dropped 2 bases, with 8 bases sitting between them. CDR3 length equals 14 residues.

This chain uses TRBV24-1 with TRBJ2-5; TRBD2 matches at 10 bases. With V trimmed by 4 bases and J by 4 bases, 5 bases remained unmatched. CDR1 and CDR2 from the germline V gene are KGHDR and SFDVKD. CDR3 size: 15 residues. The chain's CDR3 is CATSDPRTSGETQYF. In nucleotides, the CDR3 is TGTGCCACCAGTGACCCCAGGACTAGCGGAGAGACCCAGTACTTC.

The DNA for the CDR3 is TGTGCCAGCAGCTTATTACCGACAGGGGGCACGAGGACTGAAGCTTTCTTT. It encodes CASSLLPTGGTRTEAFF. This chain links TRBV7-6 with TRBJ1-1; 10 nucleotides agree with TRBD1. After removal of 2 bases from V and 5 bases from J, the junction contained 11 bases not matched to a gene. The V gene's germline CDR1 is SGHVS and CDR2 FNYEAQ. The CDR3 totals 17 residues.

This sequence joins TRBV12-3 or TRBV12-4 and TRBJ1-5; 7 bases are shared with TRBD1. The V segment lost 6 bases and the J segment 7 bases; nucleotides outside the gene matches: 6. CDR3 size: 13 residues. The CDR3 sequence is CASRWDSSQPQHF. In DNA form, the CDR3 reads TGTGCCAGCAGATGGGACAGTTCGCAGCCCCAGCATTTT.

The V and J genes are TRBV27 and TRBJ2-2, with D possibly being TRBD1 (6 bases). The germline V gene has CDR1 MNHEY and CDR2 SMNVEV (reference sequence). This CDR3 is built from 15 residues. The V gene lost 6 bases and the J gene lost 0 bases, with 11 bases spanning the gap. As DNA, the CDR3 is TGTGCCAGCAGGCTGGGGGCCGCGAACACCGGGGAGCTGTTTTTT. It codes for CASRLGAANTGELFF.

The J gene is TRBJ1-1, the V gene TRBV18; D possibly corresponds to TRBD1 (6 bases). This CDR3 spans 15 amino acids. V was clipped by 2 bases and J by 0 bases, with 10 bases between them. Germline V gene data show CDR1 as KGHSH and CDR2 as LQKENI. The CDR3 region has the DNA TGTGCCAGCTCACCAACAGGGATATTGAACACTGAAGCTTTCTTT. It codes for CASSPTGILNTEAFF.

This clone was detected only once. The J gene is TRBJ2-5, the V gene TRBV29-1, with 7 nucleotides matching TRBD1. V was clipped by 6 bases and J by 2 bases; unmatched bases: 9. The V gene's germline CDR1 is SQVTM and CDR2 ANQGSEA. The CDR3 is 14 amino acids. The CDR3 nucleotides are TGCAGCGTCCAACCTCAGGGACAGCAAGAGACCCAGTACTTC. This gives the protein CSVQPQGQQETQYF.

The V and J genes are TRBV7-8 and TRBJ2-7; the D is unclear. This CDR3 comprises 15 residues. Germline V gives CDR1 SGHVS, CDR2 FQNEAQ. V lost 5 bases and J 1 base, leaving 15 bases between the germline ends. CDR3 loop: CASSPSPEKSYEQYF. DNA of the CDR3: TGTGCCAGCAGCCCCAGTCCAGAAAAGTCCTACGAGCAGTACTTC. The variable domain in full, completed from reference TRBV7-8 and TRBJ2-7, reads GAGVSQSPRYKVAKRGQDVALRCDPISGHVSLFWYQQALGQGPEFLTYFQNEAQLDKSGLPSDRFFAERPEGSVSTLKIQRTQQEDSAVYLCASSPSPEKSYEQYFGPGTRLTVT.

A remark on this clone: This sample also contains other DNA sequences that code for the same CDR3. CDR3 DNA sequence: TGCGCCAGCAGCTTGTCAGGGCCTTACGAGCAGTACTTC. It is translated as CASSLSGPYEQYF. V and J are TRBV5-1 and TRBJ2-7; weak D call: TRBD1 (5 bases). CDR3 length: 13 amino acids. The V end was cut by 1 base, the J end by 4 bases, with 9 bases between. CDR1 and CDR2 (germline): SGHRS, YFSETQ.

The J gene is TRBJ1-6, the V gene TRBV3-1 (or the pseudogene TRBV3-2), with D unclear. The CDR3 is 15 amino acids. V lost 0 bases and J lost 7, with 10 bases in between. Germline loops: CDR1 LGHDT, CDR2 YNNKEL (reference sequence). The CDR3 spells CASSQDRLPNSPLHF. In nucleotides, the CDR3 is TGTGCCAGCAGCCAAGACCGTCTCCCGAATTCACCCCTCCACTTT.

This chain joins TRBV5-1 and TRBJ2-7, with a tentative D call TRBD1 (5 bases). Germline V gene data show CDR1 as SGHRS and CDR2 as YFSETQ. V was pared by 2 bases and J by 3 bases, with 15 bases between. The CDR3 spans 15 residues. The CDR3 loop reads CASSFGAATNYEQYF. The CDR3 nucleotides read TGCGCCAGCAGCTTTGGGGCAGCCACTAACTACGAGCAGTACTTC. The complete variable domain, with remaining parts taken from reference TRBV5-1 and TRBJ2-7, reads KAGVTQTPRYLIKTRGQQVTLSCSPISGHRSVSWYQQTPGQGLQFLFEYFSETQRNKGNFPGRFSGRQFSNSRSEMNVSTLELGDSALYLCASSFGAATNYEQYFGPGTRLTVT.

V gene TRBV5-1 combines with J gene TRBJ2-1, with 7 bases that match TRBD1. CDR1 and CDR2 from the germline V gene are SGHRS and YFSETQ. The CDR3 length is 15 residues. V lost 2 bases and J lost 0; bases outside the gene matches: 2. The CDR3: CASSFRDSSYNEQFF. The CDR3 DNA reads as TGCGCCAGCAGCTTCCGGGACAGCTCCTACAATGAGCAGTTCTTC. The variable domain in full, completed from reference TRBV5-1 and TRBJ2-1, reads KAGVTQTPRYLIKTRGQQVTLSCSPISGHRSVSWYQQTPGQGLQFLFEYFSETQRNKGNFPGRFSGRQFSNSRSEMNVSTLELGDSALYLCASSFRDSSYNEQFFGPGTRLTVL.

The gene calls are TRBV2 and TRBJ1-1; TRBD1 is a possible D gene (5 bases). Germline V gene lookup returns CDR1 SNHLY and CDR2 FYNNEI. The CDR3 length is 14 residues. Trimming took 7 bases from V and 3 from J, leaving 15 bases between them. In DNA, the CDR3 is TGTGCCAGCATCATTTCAGGGTGGGACACTGAAGCTTTCTTT. This translates into CASIISGWDTEAFF. The full variable domain, with the rest looked up from reference TRBV2 and TRBJ1-1, is EPEVTQTPSHQVTQMGQEVILRCVPISNHLYFYWYRQILGQKVEFLVSFYNNEISEKSEIFDDQFSVERPDGSNFTLKIRSTKLEDSAMYFCASIISGWDTEAFFGQGTRLTVV.

This sequence joins TRBV9 and TRBJ1-6; TRBD1 matches at 7 bases. The CDR3 spans 14 residues. Germline values: CDR1 SGDLS, CDR2 YYNGEE. V lost 4 bases and J lost 6; bases outside the gene matches: 4. The CDR3 sequence is CASSYRDSNSPLHF. The DNA for the CDR3 is TGTGCCAGCAGCTACCGGGACAGTAATTCACCCCTCCACTTT.

This chain links TRBV4-1 with TRBJ2-7; 14 bases match TRBD2. The CDR3 is 16 amino acids. The V gene's germline CDR1 is MGHRA and CDR2 YSYEKL. V lost 4 bases, J lost 6 bases, and 8 bases stayed unmatched. CDR3 bases: TGCGCCAGCAGCCCAAGACTAGCGGGAGGGCTAACCGAGCAGTACTTC. It translates to CASSPRLAGGLTEQYF.